These 19 T cell receptor beta chains were sequenced from one sample in a study of cytomegalovirus exposure and HLA in healthy donors. With 60 Vbeta and 13 Jbeta primers, the PCR was carried out. Produced via immunoSEQ multiplex PCR; TCRdb's table is partial and in-frame only. The sample records about 200,000 clones, roughly 77% being singletons. Source material: PBMCs. The receptors derive from a woman between 50 and 59 years old in good health and CMV-seronegative.

V is TRBV27 and J is TRBJ1-4, with D perhaps TRBD1 (6 bases). Germline CDR1 and CDR2: MNHEY and SMNVEV (reference sequence). The CDR3 spans 14 residues. Trimming cost V 0 bases and J 8 bases, with 10 bases left between them. The CDR3 is CASSLSQGQEKLFF. For the CDR3, the DNA is TGTGCCAGCAGTTTATCTCAGGGACAAGAAAAACTGTTTTTT.

This chain uses TRBV19 with TRBJ2-1; 8 bases agree with TRBD1. This CDR3 contains 15 residues. The germline CDR1 and CDR2 sequences are LNHDA and SQIVND (reference sequence). V gave up 4 bases and J gave up 2 bases; unmatched junction bases: 4. The CDR3 sequence: CASSTGQGPYNEQFF. The DNA for the CDR3 is TGTGCCAGTAGTACCGGACAGGGTCCCTACAATGAGCAGTTCTTC.

The chain links TRBV7-2 to TRBJ2-7, with D possibly TRBD2 on 6 matching bases. The CDR3 extends over 16 amino acids. V lost 5 bases and J 0 bases, leaving 17 bases between the germline ends. The germline gives CDR1 SGHTA, CDR2 FQGNSA. The CDR3 loop is CASSAIARGSSYEQYF. The CDR3 coding sequence is TGTGCCAGCAGCGCTATTGCGCGGGGCAGCTCCTACGAGCAGTACTTC. Using reference TRBV7-2 and TRBJ2-7 for the parts outside the CDR3, the full variable domain is GAGVSQSPSNKVTEKGKDVELRCDPISGHTALYWYRQSLGQGLEFLIYFQGNSAPDKSGLPSDRFSAERTGGSVSTLTIQRTQQEDSAVYLCASSAIARGSSYEQYFGPGTRLTVT.

The chain couples TRBV19 to TRBJ1-1; perhaps TRBD1 as D (5 bases). V gave up 2 bases and J gave up 0 bases, with 10 bases separating them. Germline CDR1 and CDR2: LNHDA and SQIVND (reference sequence). The CDR3 has 15 residues. The CDR3 loop reads CASSIIGGVNTEAFF. The CDR3 DNA sequence: TGTGCCAGTAGTATAATTGGAGGGGTGAACACTGAAGCTTTCTTT. The whole variable domain, filled in from reference TRBV19 and TRBJ1-1, reads DGGITQSPKYLFRKEGQNVTLSCEQNLNHDAMYWYRQDPGQGLRLIYYSQIVNDFQKGDIAEGYSVSREKKESFPLTVTSAQKNPTAFYLCASSIIGGVNTEAFFGQGTRLTVV.

This chain uses TRBV19 with TRBJ1-5; TRBD1 is a possible D gene (5 bases). Germline CDR1 reads LNHDA; CDR2 reads SQIVND (reference sequence). V gave up 1 base and J gave up 9 bases, with 16 bases separating them. There are 15 residues in the CDR3. CDR3 region: CASSIGWGDHTPQHF. In nucleotides, the CDR3 is TGTGCCAGTAGTATAGGGTGGGGGGATCATACGCCCCAGCATTTT.

The rearrangement links TRBV30 to TRBJ1-2, with 7 nucleotides matching TRBD1. There are 14 residues in the CDR3. Losses at the gene ends were 6 bases for V and 1 base for J; bases not matched to a gene: 8. Germline V gene data show CDR1 as GTSNPN and CDR2 as SVGIG (reference sequence). In DNA, the CDR3 is TGTGCCTGCCACCGGGACAGTGTTAACTATGGCTACACCTTC. It is translated as CACHRDSVNYGYTF.

The chain is built from TRBV20-1 and TRBJ2-4; D call uncertain. This CDR3 is 11 amino acids long. The germline V gene encodes CDR1 DFQATT and CDR2 SNEGSKA (reference sequence). V lost 6 bases and J 8 bases, leaving 11 bases between the germline ends. CDR3 nucleotides: TGCAGTGCCTTCTCGGAGTACATTCAGTACTTC. This sequence encodes CSAFSEYIQYF.

This clone was counted a few times. CDR3 sequence (DNA): TGTGCCAGTAGTATTAACAGGGCCTCTGGAAACACCATATATTTT. It codes for CASSINRASGNTIYF. The rearrangement links TRBV19 to TRBJ1-3; weak D call: TRBD1 (6 bases). The CDR3 extends over 15 amino acids. The V end was cut by 3 bases, the J end by 0 bases, with 9 bases between. Germline V gene sequence: CDR1 LNHDA, CDR2 SQIVND (reference sequence).

A remark on this clone: The sample holds other DNA sequences that translate to the same CDR3. The chain links TRBV14 to TRBJ1-1, with no clear D. CDR3 size: 13 residues. The germline CDR1 and CDR2 sequences are SGHDN and FVKESK. V lost 6 bases, J lost 11 bases, and 19 bases lay in between. CDR3 sequence reads: CASSHSRNRRAFF. The CDR3 DNA sequence: TGTGCCAGCAGTCACTCCAGGAACCGACGGGCTTTCTTT.

This clone was seen only once. This chain connects TRBV11-2 to TRBJ1-3, with a possible D match to TRBD1 (5 bases). CDR1 and CDR2 from the germline V gene are SGHAT and FQNNGV. The V end was cut by 1 base, the J end by 0 bases, with 10 bases between. The CDR3 extends over 16 amino acids. The CDR3 DNA is TGTGCCAGCAGCTTAGTGGCGGGACCCTCTGGAAACACCATATATTTT. Its translation is CASSLVAGPSGNTIYF.

This clone was observed a single time. This chain joins TRBV15 and TRBJ1-3, with D possibly matching TRBD1 (5 bases). Trimming took 0 bases from V and 3 from J, leaving 24 bases between them. CDR3 length equals 20 residues. Germline loops: CDR1 LNHNV, CDR2 YYDKDF (reference sequence). The CDR3 reads CATSRDLDSRVGVNGNTIYF. For the CDR3, the DNA is TGTGCCACCAGCAGAGATCTTGACAGCCGTGTTGGAGTGAATGGAAACACCATATATTTT.

A remark on this clone: Within the sample, other DNA sequences also encode this same CDR3. The chain joins TRBV5-1 to TRBJ1-1; weak D call: TRBD1 (6 bases). V shed 0 bases and J shed 1 base, with 7 bases lying between them. Germline loops: CDR1 SGHRS, CDR2 YFSETQ. The CDR3 is 14 amino acids. This CDR3 reads CASSLVGQNTEAFF. CDR3 bases: TGCGCCAGCAGCTTGGTGGGACAGAACACTGAAGCTTTCTTT.

This chain connects TRBV7-9 to TRBJ2-7, with a possible D match to TRBD1 (6 bases). The V end lost 2 bases, the J end lost 0 bases, and 8 bases lay between the germline ends. The CDR3 is 14 amino acids. The germline CDR1 and CDR2 sequences are SEHNR and FQNEAQ (reference sequence). CDR3 nucleotide sequence: TGTGCCAGCAGCTTACAGGACAGCTCCTACGAGCAGTACTTC. Its translation: CASSLQDSSYEQYF. Together with reference TRBV7-9 and TRBJ2-7, the CDR3 gives the full variable domain: DTGVSQNPRHKITKRGQNVTFRCDPISEHNRLYWYRQTLGQGPEFLTYFQNEAQLEKSRLLSDRFSAERPKGSFSTLEIQRTEQGDSAMYLCASSLQDSSYEQYFGPGTRLTVT.

The CDR3 bases are TGTGCCAGCAGCCGAACTAGCGGGGGGGGAGTGGATACGCAGTATTTT. It yields the protein CASSRTSGGGVDTQYF. The genes are TRBV9 and TRBJ2-3; 13 bases are shared with TRBD2. The CDR3 runs to 16 residues. Trimming at V came to 4 bases and at J to 6 bases, leaving 8 bases not matched to a gene. CDR1 and CDR2 (germline): SGDLS, YYNGEE.

The gene calls are TRBV2 and TRBJ2-7; 9 bases align to TRBD2. Trimming took 4 bases from V and 5 from J; bases not matched to a gene: 6. Per germline, CDR1 SNHLY and CDR2 FYNNEI. The CDR3 has 14 residues. CDR3: CASSARGTSHEQYF. The CDR3 DNA sequence: TGTGCCAGCAGTGCGCGTGGGACTAGCCACGAGCAGTACTTC.

The chain uses TRBV9 and TRBJ2-3, with D perhaps TRBD1 (6 bases). The CDR3 loop spans 17 amino acids. Deletions cut 3 bases from V and 4 bases from J, with 21 bases between. Per the germline V gene, CDR1 is SGDLS and CDR2 is YYNGEE. The CDR3 bases are TGTGCCAGCAGCGCCATACAGGGAAGCTACTCCCCAGATACGCAGTATTTT. Translation: CASSAIQGSYSPDTQYF. The full variable domain, completed using reference TRBV9 and TRBJ2-3, is DSGVTQTPKHLITATGQRVTLRCSPRSGDLSVYWYQQSLDQGLQFLIQYYNGEERAKGNILERFSAQQFPDLHSELNLSSLELGDSALYFCASSAIQGSYSPDTQYFGPGTRLTVL.

This clone was counted only a few times. The chain carries TRBV13 and TRBJ2-1; 7 nucleotides align to TRBD2. Unmatched junction bases numbered 8, after V lost 5 bases and J lost 7 bases. The CDR3 is 14 residues long. Germline lookup yields CDR1 PRHDT and CDR2 FYEKMQ (reference sequence). The CDR3 spells CASSPRTRVNEQFF. The CDR3 DNA is TGTGCCAGCAGCCCCCGGACTAGGGTGAATGAGCAGTTCTTC. Based on the CDR3 plus reference TRBV13 and TRBJ2-1, the full variable domain is AAGVIQSPRHLIKEKRETATLKCYPIPRHDTVYWYQQGPGQDPQFLISFYEKMQSDKGSIPDRFSAQQFSDYHSELNMSSLELGDSALYFCASSPRTRVNEQFFGPGTRLTVL.

The V call is TRBV7-3, the J call TRBJ2-7; D is undetermined. The germline gives CDR1 SGHTA, CDR2 FQGTGA. This CDR3 has 14 amino acids. The germline V and J ends were trimmed by 1 base and 0 bases, with 7 bases remaining between them. The chain's CDR3 is CASSLNPGSYEQYF. For the CDR3, the DNA is TGTGCCAGCAGCTTAAATCCGGGCTCCTACGAGCAGTACTTC. Variable domain in full (rest from reference TRBV7-3 and TRBJ2-7): GAGVSQTPSNKVTEKGKYVELRCDPISGHTALYWYRQSLGQGPEFLIYFQGTGAADDSGLPNDRFFAVRPEGSVSTLKIQRTERGDSAVYLCASSLNPGSYEQYFGPGTRLTVT.

J is TRBJ1-1 and V is TRBV7-2; D remains unclear. The CDR3 covers 13 residues. Trimming took off 2 bases at V and 2 bases at J, with 6 bases between the two ends. CDR1 and CDR2 from the germline V gene are SGHTA and FQGNSA. The CDR3 region has the DNA TGTGCCAGCAGCTTACTAGTAAACACTGAAGCTTTCTTT. This translates into CASSLLVNTEAFF.